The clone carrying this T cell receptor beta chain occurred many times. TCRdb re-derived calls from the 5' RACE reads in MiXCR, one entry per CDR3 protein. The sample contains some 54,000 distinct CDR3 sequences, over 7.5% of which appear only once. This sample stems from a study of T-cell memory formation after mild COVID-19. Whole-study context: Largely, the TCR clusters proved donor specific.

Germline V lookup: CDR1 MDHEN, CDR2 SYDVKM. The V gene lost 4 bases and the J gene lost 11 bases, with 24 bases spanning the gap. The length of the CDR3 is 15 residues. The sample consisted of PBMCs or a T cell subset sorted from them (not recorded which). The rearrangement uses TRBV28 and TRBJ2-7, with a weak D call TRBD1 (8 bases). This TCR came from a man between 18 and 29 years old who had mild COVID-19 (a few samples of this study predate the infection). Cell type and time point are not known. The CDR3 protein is CASSSPGQGGSGEYF. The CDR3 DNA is TGTGCCAGCAGTTCACCCGGACAGGGAGGGAGTGGGGAGTACTTC.